Listed below are T cell receptor beta chains from one sample, sequenced in a study of CD8 T cells in ankylosing spondylitis. TCRdb processed the 5' RACE reads anew with MiXCR; each CDR3 protein has one entry. The sample includes a few hundred thousand distinct CDR3 sequences, less than 25% of them seen just once. Sequencing used blood, either unsorted or a sorted T cell fraction (not recorded which). The receptors come from a female donor with ankylosing spondylitis or in good health (not recorded which). Each CDR3 is given with its conserved first and last residue. A D gene is named only where the DNA matches it firmly. The size field is filled for only some rows; it gives once, few, many or a size class.

clone_size j_call v_call d_call cdr3_aa cdr3_nt
. TRBJ1-5 TRBV28 TRBD1 CASRIRDRFSNQPQHF TGTGCCAGCAGAATCCGGGACAGGTTTAGCAATCAGCCCCAGCATTTT
. TRBJ2-7 TRBV7-2 . CASSLGSVPHEQYF TGTGCCAGCAGCTTAGGATCGGTTCCCCACGAGCAGTACTTC
. TRBJ1-1 TRBV20-1 . CSARRAEAFF TGCAGTGCCAGACGGGCTGAAGCTTTCTTT
many TRBJ2-1 TRBV29-1 . CSLGRGLPYNEQFF TGCAGCCTAGGAAGGGGACTCCCCTACAATGAGCAGTTCTTC
few TRBJ2-4 TRBV28 . CASTGLRGAKNIQYF TGTGCCAGCACGGGCCTTAGGGGGGCCAAAAACATTCAGTACTTC
. TRBJ1-1 TRBV10-3 . CAISERGAENTEAFF TGTGCCATCAGTGAGCGGGGAGCGGAAAACACTGAAGCTTTCTTT
. TRBJ1-1 TRBV10-3 . CAISAGDGVNTEAFF TGTGCCATCAGTGCGGGGGATGGAGTGAACACTGAAGCTTTCTTT
few TRBJ2-1 TRBV19 . CASSPTGTYNEQFF TGTGCCAGTAGTCCCACGGGTACCTACAATGAGCAGTTCTTC
few TRBJ1-1 TRBV3-1 . CASSQWPGELGTEAFF TGTGCCAGCAGCCAGTGGCCAGGGGAGTTGGGCACTGAAGCTTTCTTT
. TRBJ1-1 TRBV5-5 . CASNVRQRTINTEAFF TGTGCCAGCAACGTACGCCAACGGACCATCAACACTGAAGCTTTCTTT
. TRBJ1-2 TRBV11-2 . CASSLESNYGYTF TGTGCCAGCAGCTTAGAAAGCAACTATGGCTACACCTTC
few TRBJ1-3 TRBV20-1 . CSARVGLRGNTIYF TGCAGTGCTAGAGTGGGGCTACGTGGAAACACCATATATTTT
. TRBJ2-5 TRBV3-1 TRBD2 CASSKTSWAETQYF TGTGCCAGCAGCAAGACTAGCTGGGCGGAGACCCAGTACTTC
few TRBJ2-7 TRBV12-3/TRBV12-4 TRBD2 CASSLGGGRDEQYF TGTGCCAGCAGTTTGGGCGGGGGACGCGACGAGCAGTACTTC
. TRBJ1-2 TRBV7-9 . CASSLEGINGYTF TGTGCCAGCAGCTTGGAGGGAATCAACGGCTACACCTTC
. TRBJ1-3 TRBV11-2 . CASSDNDRTSGNTIYF TGTGCCAGCAGCGACAACGACAGGACCTCTGGAAACACCATATATTTT
. TRBJ2-3 TRBV5-6 TRBD2 CASSLIAGRTDTQYF TGTGCCAGCAGCTTAATAGCGGGACGCACAGATACGCAGTATTTT
few TRBJ1-1 TRBV5-1 . CASSRDGDTEAFF TGCGCCAGCAGCCGGGACGGGGACACTGAAGCTTTCTTT
. TRBJ1-2 TRBV3-1 . CASSQGLSNYGYTF TGTGCCAGCAGCCAGGGACTGTCAAACTATGGCTACACCTTC
few TRBJ1-2 TRBV28 . CASSLRQIYGYTF TGTGCCAGCAGTTTAAGGCAGATCTATGGCTACACCTTC
few TRBJ2-7 TRBV29-1 . CSSRGPNYEQYF TGCAGCTCCAGGGGACCAAACTACGAGCAGTACTTC
. TRBJ2-3 TRBV7-2 TRBD2 CASSLVAGETDMQYF TGTGCCAGCAGCTTAGTTGCGGGAGAAACAGATATGCAGTATTTT
few TRBJ2-2 TRBV6-1 TRBD2 CATTGTRATGELFF TGTGCCACCACCGGGACTAGAGCCACCGGGGAGCTGTTTTTT
few TRBJ1-1 TRBV25-1 . CASRRGRNTEAFF TGTGCCAGCCGCCGGGGTAGGAACACTGAAGCTTTCTTT
. TRBJ2-3 TRBV4-2 TRBD2 CASSRPSGSLSLTDTQYF TGTGCCAGCAGCCGGCCCAGCGGGAGCCTTTCTCTCACAGATACGCAGTATTTT
. TRBJ1-5 TRBV12-3/TRBV12-4 . CASSFAGQGPQHF TGTGCCAGCAGTTTTGCAGGGCAAGGTCCCCAGCATTTT